This T cell receptor beta chain appears in the sequencing data of a study of spatial heterogeneity in lung cancer. Study in general: Available follow-up PBMC samples, collected a median of around 2 years post-resection, were sequenced. Mean representation of each unique TCR and UMI combination in the raw reads exceeded 8.5 occurrences. Study-wide results and caveats: Blood showed ubiquitous tumor TCRs more often at resection than at routine follow-up.

Time point specified: blood at routine non-recurrence follow-up after resection. Whole RNA was taken from tumor, nontumor lung or frozen PBMC; it was then sequenced unsorted. This clonotype was seen repeatedly, ten times or more. The antigen remains undetermined. On each TCR cDNA molecule, a unique molecular identifier was present. MiXCR was run by TCRdb on the 5' RACE reads, yielding one entry per CDR3 protein. The table lists about 120,000 distinct CDR3 sequences, 9.5% to 15% of them singletons. The V gene lost 5 bases and the J gene lost 3 bases, with 35 bases spanning the gap. The germline V gene encodes CDR1 MDHEN and CDR2 SYDVKM. The CDR3 runs to 22 residues.

This sequence was found in a male donor with early-stage non-small cell lung cancer. This material consisted of PBMCs, taken at follow-up. The V call is TRBV28, the J call TRBJ2-1; tentative D call: TRBD1 (6 bases). The CDR3 spells CASSPWGTQEHLFEWGYNEQFF. CDR3 nucleotides: TGTGCCAGCAGTCCATGGGGGACACAGGAACATTTATTCGAATGGGGCTACAATGAGCAGTTCTTC. Combining the CDR3 with reference TRBV28 and TRBJ2-1 gives the whole variable domain DVKVTQSSRYLVKRTGEKVFLECVQDMDHENMFWYRQDPGLGLRLIYFSYDVKMKEKGDIPEGYSVSREKKERFSLILESASTNQTSMYLCASSPWGTQEHLFEWGYNEQFFGPGTRLTVL.